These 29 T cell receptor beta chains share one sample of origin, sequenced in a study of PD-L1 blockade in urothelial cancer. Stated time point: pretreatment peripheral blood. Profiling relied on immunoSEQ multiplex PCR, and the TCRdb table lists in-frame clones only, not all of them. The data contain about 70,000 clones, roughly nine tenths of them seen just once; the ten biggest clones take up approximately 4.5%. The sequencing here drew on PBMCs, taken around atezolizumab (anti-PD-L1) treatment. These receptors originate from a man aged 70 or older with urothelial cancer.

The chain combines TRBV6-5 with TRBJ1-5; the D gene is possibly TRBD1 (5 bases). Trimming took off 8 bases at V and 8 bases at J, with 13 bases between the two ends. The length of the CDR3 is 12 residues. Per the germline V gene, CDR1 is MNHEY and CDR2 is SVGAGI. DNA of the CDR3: TGTGCCAGCTCCCGGGGGGGAGAGCCCCAGCATTTT. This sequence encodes CASSRGGEPQHF.

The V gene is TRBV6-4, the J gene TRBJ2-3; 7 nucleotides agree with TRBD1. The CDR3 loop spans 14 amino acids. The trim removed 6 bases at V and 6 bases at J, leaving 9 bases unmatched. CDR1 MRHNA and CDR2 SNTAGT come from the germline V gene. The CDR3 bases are TGTGCCAGCAGCGAACGACAGGGTGGGGATACGCAGTATTTT. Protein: CASSERQGGDTQYF.

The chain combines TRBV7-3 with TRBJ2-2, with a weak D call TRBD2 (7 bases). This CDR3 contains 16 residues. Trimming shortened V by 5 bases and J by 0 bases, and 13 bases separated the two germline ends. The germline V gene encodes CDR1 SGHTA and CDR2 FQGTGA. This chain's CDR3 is CASSPQGGANTGELFF. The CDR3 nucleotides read TGTGCCAGCAGCCCTCAAGGGGGGGCGAACACCGGGGAGCTGTTTTTT.

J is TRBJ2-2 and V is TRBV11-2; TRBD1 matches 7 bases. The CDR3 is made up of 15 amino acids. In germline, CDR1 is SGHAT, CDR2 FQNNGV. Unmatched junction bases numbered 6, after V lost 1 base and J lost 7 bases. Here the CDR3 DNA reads TGTGCCAGCAGCTTAGTGTTGGGACAGATCGGGGAGCTGTTTTTT. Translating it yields CASSLVLGQIGELFF.

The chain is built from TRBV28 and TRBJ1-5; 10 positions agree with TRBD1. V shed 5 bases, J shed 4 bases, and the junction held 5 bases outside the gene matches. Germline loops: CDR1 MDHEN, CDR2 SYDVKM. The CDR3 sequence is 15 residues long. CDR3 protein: CASSATGGENQPQHF. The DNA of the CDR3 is TGTGCCAGCAGTGCGACAGGGGGCGAAAATCAGCCCCAGCATTTT.

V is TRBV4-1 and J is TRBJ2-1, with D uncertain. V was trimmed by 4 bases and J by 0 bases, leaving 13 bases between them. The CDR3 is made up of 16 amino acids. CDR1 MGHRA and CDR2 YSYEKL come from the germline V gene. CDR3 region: CASSPIPPNSYNEQFF. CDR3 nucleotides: TGCGCCAGCAGCCCTATCCCCCCTAACTCCTACAATGAGCAGTTCTTC.

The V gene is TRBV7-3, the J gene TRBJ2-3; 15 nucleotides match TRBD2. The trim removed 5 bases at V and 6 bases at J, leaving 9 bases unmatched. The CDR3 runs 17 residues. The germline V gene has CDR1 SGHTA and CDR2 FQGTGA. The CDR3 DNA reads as TGTGCCAGCAGCCCCCGGACTAGCGGGAGGGGTACGGATACGCAGTATTTT. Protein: CASSPRTSGRGTDTQYF.

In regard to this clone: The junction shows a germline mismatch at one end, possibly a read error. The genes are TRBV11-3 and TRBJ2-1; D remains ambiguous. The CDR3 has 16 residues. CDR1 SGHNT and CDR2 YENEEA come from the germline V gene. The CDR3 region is CASTLAPCSSYNEQFF. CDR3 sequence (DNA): TGTGCCAGCACCTTAGCCCCGTGTAGCTCCTACAATGAGCAGTTCTTC. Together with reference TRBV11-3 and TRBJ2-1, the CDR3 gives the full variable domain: EAGVVQSPRYKIIEKKQPVAFWCNPISGHNTLYWYLQNLGQGPELLIRYENEEAVDDSQLPKDRFSAERLKGVDSTLKIQPAELGDSAVYLCASTLAPCSSYNEQFFGPGTRLTVL.

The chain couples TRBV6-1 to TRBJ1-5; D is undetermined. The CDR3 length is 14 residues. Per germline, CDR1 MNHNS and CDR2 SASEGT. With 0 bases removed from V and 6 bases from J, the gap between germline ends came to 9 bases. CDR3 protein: CASSEALGGQPQHF. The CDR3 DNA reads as TGTGCCAGCAGTGAAGCGCTGGGAGGTCAGCCCCAGCATTTT.

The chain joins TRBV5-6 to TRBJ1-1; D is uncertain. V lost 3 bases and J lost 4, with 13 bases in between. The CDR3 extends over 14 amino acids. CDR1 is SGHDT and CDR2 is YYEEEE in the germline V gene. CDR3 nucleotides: TGTGCCAGCAGCTCCGACACCTCAGCCACTGAAGCTTTCTTT. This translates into CASSSDTSATEAFF.

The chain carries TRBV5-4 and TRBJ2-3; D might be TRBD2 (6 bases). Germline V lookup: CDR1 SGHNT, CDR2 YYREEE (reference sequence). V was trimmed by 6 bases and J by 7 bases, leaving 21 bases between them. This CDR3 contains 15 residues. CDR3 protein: CASTAGGSGSYTQYF. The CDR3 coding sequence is TGTGCCAGCACCGCTGGGGGTAGCGGAAGCTATACGCAGTATTTT.

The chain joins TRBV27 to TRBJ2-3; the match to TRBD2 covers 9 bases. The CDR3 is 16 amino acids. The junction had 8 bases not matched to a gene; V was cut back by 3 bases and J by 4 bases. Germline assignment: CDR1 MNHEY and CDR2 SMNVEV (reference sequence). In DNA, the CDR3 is TGTGCCAGCAGTTTCCTTGGCGGGAGGGCCGCAGATACGCAGTATTTT. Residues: CASSFLGGRAADTQYF.

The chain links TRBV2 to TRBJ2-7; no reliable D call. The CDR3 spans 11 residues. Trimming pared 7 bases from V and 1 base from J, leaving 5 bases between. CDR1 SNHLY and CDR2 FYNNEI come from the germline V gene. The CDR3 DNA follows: TGTGCCAGCAAGAGGTCCTACGAGCAGTACTTC. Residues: CASKRSYEQYF.

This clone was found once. The CDR3, as DNA: TGCGCCAGCAGTTCAGGGGGCCTGGGAGAGACCCAGTACTTC. Translation gives CASSSGGLGETQYF. The chain recombines TRBV5-1 with TRBJ2-5; 8 bases are a match to TRBD1. There are 14 residues in the CDR3. Losses at the gene ends were 5 bases for V and 4 bases for J; bases not matched to a gene: 7. Germline V CDR1 and CDR2: SGHRS, YFSETQ. The full variable domain, in which reference TRBV5-1 and TRBJ2-5 provide the parts outside the CDR3, is KAGVTQTPRYLIKTRGQQVTLSCSPISGHRSVSWYQQTPGQGLQFLFEYFSETQRNKGNFPGRFSGRQFSNSRSEMNVSTLELGDSALYLCASSSGGLGETQYFGPGTRLLVL.

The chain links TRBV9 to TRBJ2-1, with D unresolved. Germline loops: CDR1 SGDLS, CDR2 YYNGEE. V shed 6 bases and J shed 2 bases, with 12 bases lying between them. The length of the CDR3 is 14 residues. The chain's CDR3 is CASTPSRAYNEQFF. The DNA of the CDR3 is TGTGCCAGCACTCCCTCACGAGCCTACAATGAGCAGTTCTTC.

The CDR3 nucleotides are TGTGCCAGCAGTTCTGGACAGGGGTTTACGGCCGGCCGCGAGCAGTACTTC. It translates to CASSSGQGFTAGREQYF. The chain couples TRBV27 to TRBJ2-7; 9 positions agree with TRBD1. Germline assignment: CDR1 MNHEY and CDR2 SMNVEV (reference sequence). The CDR3 is 17 residues long. V dropped 4 bases and J dropped 6; count of bases not matched to a gene: 16.

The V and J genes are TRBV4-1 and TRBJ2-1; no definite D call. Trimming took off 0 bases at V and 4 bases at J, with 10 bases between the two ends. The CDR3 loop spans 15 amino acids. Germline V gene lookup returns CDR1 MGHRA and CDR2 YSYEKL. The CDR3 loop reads CASSQDRSNYNEQFF. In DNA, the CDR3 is TGCGCCAGCAGCCAAGATCGGAGCAATTACAATGAGCAGTTCTTC.

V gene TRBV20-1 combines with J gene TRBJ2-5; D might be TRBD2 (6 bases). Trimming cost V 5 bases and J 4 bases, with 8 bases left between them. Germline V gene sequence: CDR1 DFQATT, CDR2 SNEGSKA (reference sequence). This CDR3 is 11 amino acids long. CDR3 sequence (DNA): TGCAGTGCTCAGGGAGGAGAGACCCAGTACTTC. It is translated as CSAQGGETQYF.

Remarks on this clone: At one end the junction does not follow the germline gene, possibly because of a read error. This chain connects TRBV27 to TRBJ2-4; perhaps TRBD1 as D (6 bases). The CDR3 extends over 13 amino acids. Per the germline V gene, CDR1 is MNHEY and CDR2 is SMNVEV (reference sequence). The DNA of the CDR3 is TGTGCCAGCAGTTTAACGTTTCAGGGGATGGTGCACTTC. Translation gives CASSLTFQGMVHF.

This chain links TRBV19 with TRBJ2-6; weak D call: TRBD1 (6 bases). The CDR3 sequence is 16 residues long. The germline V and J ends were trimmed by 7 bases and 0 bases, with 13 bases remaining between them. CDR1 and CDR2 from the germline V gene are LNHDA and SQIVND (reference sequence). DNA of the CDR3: TGTGCCAGTATCCCGACAGGAGTCTCTGGGGCCAACGTCCTGACTTTC. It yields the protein CASIPTGVSGANVLTF.

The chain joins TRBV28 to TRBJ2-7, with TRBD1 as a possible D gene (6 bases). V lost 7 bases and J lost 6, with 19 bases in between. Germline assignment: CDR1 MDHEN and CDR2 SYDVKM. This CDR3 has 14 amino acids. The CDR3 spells CASTYPAQGPEQYF. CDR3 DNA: TGTGCCAGCACCTACCCGGCACAGGGTCCCGAGCAGTACTTC.

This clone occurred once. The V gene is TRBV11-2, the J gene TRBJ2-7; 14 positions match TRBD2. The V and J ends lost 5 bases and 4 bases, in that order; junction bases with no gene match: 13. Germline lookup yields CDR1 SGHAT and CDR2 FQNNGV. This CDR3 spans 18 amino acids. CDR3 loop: CASSGRTSGRSIRYEQYF. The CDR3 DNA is TGTGCCAGCAGCGGGCGGACTAGCGGGAGGTCGATTAGGTACGAGCAGTACTTC.

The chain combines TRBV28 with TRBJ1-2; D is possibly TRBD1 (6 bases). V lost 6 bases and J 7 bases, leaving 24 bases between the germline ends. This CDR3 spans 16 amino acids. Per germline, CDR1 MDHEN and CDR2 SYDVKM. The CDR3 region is CASSAPDYRERLGYTF. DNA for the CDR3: TGTGCCAGCAGCGCTCCCGACTACAGGGAACGTCTTGGCTACACCTTC.

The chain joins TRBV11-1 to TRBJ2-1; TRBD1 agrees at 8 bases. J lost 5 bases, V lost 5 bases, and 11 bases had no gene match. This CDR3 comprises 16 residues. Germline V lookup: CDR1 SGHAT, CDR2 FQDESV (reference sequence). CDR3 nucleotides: TGTGCCAGCAGCCCAAGACAGGGGAGTTGGAACAATGAGCAGTTCTTC. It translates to CASSPRQGSWNNEQFF.

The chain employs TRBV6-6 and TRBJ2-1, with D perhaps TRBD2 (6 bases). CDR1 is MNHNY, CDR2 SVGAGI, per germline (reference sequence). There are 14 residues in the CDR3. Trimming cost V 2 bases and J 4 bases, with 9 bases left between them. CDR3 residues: CASSYAGRYNEQFF. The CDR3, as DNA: TGTGCCAGCAGTTACGCGGGGAGATACAATGAGCAGTTCTTC.

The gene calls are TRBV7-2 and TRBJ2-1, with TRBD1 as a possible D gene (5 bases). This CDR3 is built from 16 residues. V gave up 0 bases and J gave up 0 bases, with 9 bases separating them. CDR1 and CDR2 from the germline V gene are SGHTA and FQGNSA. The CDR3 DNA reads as TGTGCCAGCAGCTTAGCTCCAGGGCGCTCCTACAATGAGCAGTTCTTC. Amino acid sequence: CASSLAPGRSYNEQFF.

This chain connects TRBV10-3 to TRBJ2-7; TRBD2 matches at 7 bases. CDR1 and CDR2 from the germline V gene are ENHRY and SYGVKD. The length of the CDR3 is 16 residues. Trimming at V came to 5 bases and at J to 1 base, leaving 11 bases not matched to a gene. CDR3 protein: CAISRGVGSGSYEQYF. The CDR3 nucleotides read TGTGCCATCAGTCGGGGGGTTGGATCCGGATCCTACGAGCAGTACTTC.

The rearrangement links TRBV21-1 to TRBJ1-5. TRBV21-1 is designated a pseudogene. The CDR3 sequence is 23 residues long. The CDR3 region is CASSKKQEKRYIVVKGVPQPQHF. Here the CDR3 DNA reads TGTGCCAGCAGCAAAAAGCAGGAAAAGCGGTATATCGTGGTAAAGGGTGTCCCTCAGCCCCAGCATTTT.

The CDR3 DNA reads as TGTGCCAGCAGTTTAGCGCTGGGCTTGGGCTATGGCTACACCTTC. This encodes CASSLALGLGYGYTF. The chain couples TRBV28 to TRBJ1-2; D is unresolved. Germline-derived CDR1 and CDR2 are MDHEN and SYDVKM. The CDR3 spans 15 residues. V was cut by 2 bases and J by 4 bases, with 14 bases left in between.